These T cell receptor beta chains were read from a single sample in a study of T cells in narcolepsy. Data came from immunoSEQ multiplex PCR; TCRdb stores just in-frame clones and leaves some out. The sample has roughly 24,000 clones, roughly 80% seen once. Material for sequencing was memory (CD45RA-) CD4+ T cells from blood. These receptors were taken from a human donor in good health. CDR3s include the opening cysteine and the closing phenylalanine or tryptophan. D genes are given only for firm matches.

d_gene | j_gene | v_gene | CDR3aa
TRBD2 | TRBJ2-3 | TRBV29-1 | CSVASGVATDTQYF
TRBD1 | TRBJ2-7 | TRBV2 | CASREGTGGYYEQYF
. | TRBJ2-6 | TRBV6-6 | CAVSGANVLTF
TRBD1 | TRBJ1-2 | TRBV6-5 | CASSTPTGVPYGYTF
. | TRBJ2-1 | TRBV7-2 | CASSFQGEQFF
. | TRBJ1-1 | TRBV18 | CASSPQGMNTEAFF
. | TRBJ1-5 | TRBV18 | CASSPEGFPNQPQHF
. | TRBJ2-7 | TRBV29-1 | CSVRQSSYEQYF
. | TRBJ2-1 | TRBV14 | CASSQQSSGVSEQFF
. | TRBJ2-7 | TRBV11-3 | CASSLNYEQYF
. | TRBJ2-5 | TRBV6-5 | CASSWTVQETQYF
. | TRBJ2-5 | TRBV7-6 | CASSPKETQYF